The 20 T cell receptor beta chains given below trace back to one sample, sequenced in a study of blood T cell repertoires in COVID-19. Clones were sequenced by immunoSEQ multiplex PCR, and TCRdb holds only the in-frame ones, with some missing. This sample has roughly 140,000 clones, with roughly 80% found just once. Material for sequencing was peripheral blood. These receptors originate from a human donor in a cohort sampled during active COVID-19.

This clone was detected a few times. The chain links TRBV6-5 to TRBJ1-3; 7 bases line up with TRBD1. The CDR3 loop spans 13 amino acids. Trimming at V came to 4 bases and at J to 4 bases, leaving 1 base not matched to a gene. From germline, CDR1 is MNHEY and CDR2 SVGAGI. The CDR3 DNA follows: TGTGCCAGCAGTTGGGGACAGGGAAACACCATATATTTT. This encodes CASSWGQGNTIYF.

V and J are TRBV28 and TRBJ2-1, with 12 bases matching TRBD2. After removal of 5 bases from V and 5 bases from J, the junction contained 4 bases not matched to a gene. Looked up from germline, CDR1 is MDHEN and CDR2 is SYDVKM. CDR3 length: 15 residues. The CDR3 loop is CASSQGTSGHNEQFF. CDR3 bases: TGTGCCAGCAGTCAAGGGACTAGCGGGCACAATGAGCAGTTCTTC.

The chain recombines TRBV19 with TRBJ1-1; D remains ambiguous. Germline V gene data show CDR1 as LNHDA and CDR2 as SQIVND (reference sequence). The length of the CDR3 is 14 residues. The V and J ends lost 7 bases and 4 bases respectively, with 16 bases between them. CDR3 protein: CASTQSTKSTEAFF. The CDR3 DNA follows: TGTGCCAGTACTCAAAGTACTAAGAGCACTGAAGCTTTCTTT.

The rearrangement uses TRBV24-1 and TRBJ2-7, with 7 positions matching TRBD1. The CDR3 is 14 amino acids. The germline V gene encodes CDR1 KGHDR and CDR2 SFDVKD. The V and J ends lost 9 bases and 6 bases, in that order; junction bases with no gene match: 13. The CDR3 DNA sequence: TGTGCCACCCCAAAGGGGGCAGGTACGCGCGAGCAGTACTTC. Its translation is CATPKGAGTREQYF.

The chain joins TRBV15 to TRBJ1-3; 10 nucleotides align to TRBD1. The CDR3 is made up of 17 amino acids. Germline CDR1 reads LNHNV; CDR2 reads YYDKDF (reference sequence). With V trimmed by 4 bases and J by 4 bases, 10 bases remained unmatched. The CDR3 sequence is CATSITPGQGIGNTIYF. CDR3 in DNA: TGTGCCACCAGCATAACACCGGGACAGGGGATCGGAAACACCATATATTTT. The full variable domain, in which reference TRBV15 and TRBJ1-3 provide the parts outside the CDR3, is DAMVIQNPRYQVTQFGKPVTLSCSQTLNHNVMYWYQQKSSQAPKLLFHYYDKDFNNEADTPDNFQSRRPNTSFCFLDIRSPGLGDTAMYLCATSITPGQGIGNTIYFGEGSWLTVV.

The rearrangement links TRBV15 to TRBJ2-1; unclear D gene. Looked up from germline, CDR1 is LNHNV and CDR2 is YYDKDF (reference sequence). V lost 3 bases, J lost 6 bases, and 12 bases lay in between. There are 14 residues in the CDR3. DNA of the CDR3: TGTGCCACCAGCAGGCGGTCTTCCCGCAATGAGCAGTTCTTC. It codes for CATSRRSSRNEQFF.

The chain has TRBV7-9 and TRBJ1-6; the D gene is possibly TRBD1 (6 bases). Deletions cut 3 bases from V and 8 bases from J, with 11 bases between. The CDR3 runs to 14 residues. Germline CDR1 reads SEHNR; CDR2 reads FQNEAQ (reference sequence). The CDR3 coding sequence is TGTGCCAGCAGCTTCGGGACACGCGATTCACCCCTCCACTTT. This sequence encodes CASSFGTRDSPLHF.

The rearrangement links TRBV29-1 to TRBJ2-2; tentatively, D is TRBD1 (6 bases). The CDR3 totals 11 residues. Germline-derived CDR1 and CDR2 are SQVTM and ANQGSEA. CDR3: CLTGNTGELFF. The CDR3 DNA reads TGCTTGACAGGGAACACCGGGGAGCTGTTTTTT.

This chain uses TRBV7-9 with TRBJ2-7; TRBD1 matches 9 bases. The junction had 13 bases not matched to a gene; V was cut back by 4 bases and J by 6 bases. Looked up from germline, CDR1 is SEHNR and CDR2 is FQNEAQ (reference sequence). The CDR3 spans 16 residues. CDR3 loop: CASSSGTGFVPSEQYF. The CDR3 DNA reads as TGTGCCAGCAGCTCCGGGACAGGGTTTGTCCCTAGCGAGCAGTACTTC.

The gene calls are TRBV29-1 and TRBJ2-5; tentatively, D is TRBD1 (5 bases). The CDR3 is made up of 13 amino acids. V was clipped by 1 base and J by 6 bases, with 12 bases between them. CDR1 is SQVTM and CDR2 is ANQGSEA in the germline V gene. CDR3 sequence reads: CSVEVPGLKTQYF. The DNA for the CDR3 is TGCAGCGTTGAAGTACCAGGGTTGAAGACCCAGTACTTC.

The chain combines TRBV7-2 with TRBJ1-1; tentative D call: TRBD1 (5 bases). V lost 1 base to trimming and J lost 0 bases, with 9 bases between them. The CDR3 covers 15 residues. Germline V gene sequence: CDR1 SGHTA, CDR2 FQGNSA. In DNA, the CDR3 is TGTGCCAGCAGCTTAGGCCAGGGCATGAACACTGAAGCTTTCTTT. Translating gives CASSLGQGMNTEAFF.

This rearrangement joins TRBV5-4 to TRBJ1-1; D unclear. CDR1 is SGHNT and CDR2 is YYREEE in the germline V gene (reference sequence). The CDR3 totals 13 residues. Trimming removed 4 bases from V and 5 bases from J, with 12 bases in between. CDR3 protein: CASSPIAGTEAFF. In DNA form, the CDR3 reads TGTGCCAGCAGCCCTATCGCGGGAACTGAAGCTTTCTTT.

The chain employs TRBV11-3 and TRBJ2-2; D may be TRBD1 (5 bases). V dropped 5 bases and J dropped 4 bases, with 11 bases sitting between them. This CDR3 has 14 amino acids. Germline CDR1 and CDR2: SGHNT and YENEEA. The CDR3 loop is CASSVDSITGELFF. The CDR3 bases are TGTGCCAGCAGCGTCGACAGTATCACCGGGGAGCTGTTTTTT.

CDR3 sequence: CASSNVLGGASSTDTQYF. The CDR3 DNA follows: TGTGCCAGCAGCAATGTCCTAGGTGGGGCCTCCAGCACAGATACGCAGTATTTT. V usage is TRBV7-2 and J usage is TRBJ2-3, with D perhaps matching TRBD1 (5 bases). Per the germline V gene, CDR1 is SGHTA and CDR2 is FQGNSA. Between the trimmed V and J ends, which lost 5 bases and 0 bases, there was a span of 21 bases. The CDR3 sequence is 18 residues long.

The chain uses TRBV5-4 and TRBJ1-2, with 10 nucleotides matching TRBD1. CDR3 length: 13 amino acids. CDR1 and CDR2 (germline): SGHNT, YYREEE (reference sequence). The V segment lost 4 bases and the J segment 6 bases; nucleotides outside the gene matches: 3. CDR3 loop: CASSDRGLDGYTF. For the CDR3, the DNA is TGTGCCAGCAGCGACAGGGGGCTGGATGGCTACACCTTC.

This chain links TRBV5-1 with TRBJ2-7; 10 bases are a match to TRBD2. The V gene's germline CDR1 is SGHRS and CDR2 YFSETQ. V trimming: 3 bases; J trimming: 0 bases; junction bases outside the gene matches: 9. This CDR3 region has 17 residues. CDR3 in amino acids: CASSWSELAGSSYEQYF. The CDR3, as DNA: TGCGCCAGCAGCTGGTCGGAACTAGCGGGGAGCTCCTACGAGCAGTACTTC.

The rearrangement uses TRBV6-5 and TRBJ2-1; 7 bases are a match to TRBD1. The CDR3 is 15 residues long. CDR1 and CDR2 from the germline V gene are MNHEY and SVGAGI. Trimming at V came to 6 bases and at J to 6 bases, leaving 11 bases not matched to a gene. CDR3 DNA sequence: TGTGCCAGCAGCGGCCGGGACAGAAGCCTCAATGAGCAGTTCTTC. Residues: CASSGRDRSLNEQFF.

The chain is built from TRBV28 and TRBJ1-1; D possibly corresponds to TRBD1 (6 bases). The CDR3 is 16 residues long. V lost 6 bases and J 0 bases, leaving 17 bases between the germline ends. Germline loops: CDR1 MDHEN, CDR2 SYDVKM. CDR3 sequence (DNA): TGTGCCAGCAGAATAGGAGGGGGGGGGATGAACACTGAAGCTTTCTTT. It is translated as CASRIGGGGMNTEAFF.

This clone ranks as medium-sized. The chain links TRBV7-9 to TRBJ1-6, with TRBD1 identical over 10 bases. CDR3 length equals 14 residues. Germline V gene lookup returns CDR1 SEHNR and CDR2 FQNEAQ (reference sequence). V was pared by 5 bases and J by 8 bases, with 3 bases of the junction left unmatched. The CDR3 sequence is CASSPGTGDSPLHF. CDR3 sequence (DNA): TGTGCCAGCAGCCCCGGGACAGGGGATTCACCCCTCCACTTT.

This chain connects TRBV30 to TRBJ1-1, with D maybe TRBD1 (6 bases). The CDR3 sequence is 11 residues long. Germline CDR1 and CDR2: GTSNPN and SVGIG (reference sequence). With 3 bases removed from V and 6 bases from J, the gap between germline ends came to 8 bases. CDR3 in amino acids: CAWSHRAEAFF. DNA of the CDR3: TGTGCCTGGAGCCACAGGGCTGAAGCTTTCTTT.